This T cell receptor (beta chain) was retrieved from a study of identical twins. This clonotype was seen repeatedly, ten times or more. Its specificity is not known. TCRdb processed the 5' RACE reads anew with MiXCR; each CDR3 protein has one entry. The table includes about 100,000 distinct CDR3 sequences, 5.9% detected once. The J segment lost 8 bases and the V segment lost 3 bases, leaving 7 bases of the junction unmatched. This CDR3 spans 15 amino acids. Germline V gene sequence: CDR1 SGHAT, CDR2 FQNNGV. The study, taken as a whole, reports: Cord blood beta clonotypes that were abundant carried fewer insertions, and memory repertoires showed no such trend.

The clonotype originates from a woman aged 50 to 65 in good health. V is TRBV11-2 and J is TRBJ2-2; TRBD2 matches at 9 bases. Material for sequencing was memory T cells sorted from blood. CDR3 coding DNA: TGTGCCAGCAGCTTGGGCGGGAGGGCCTCGGGGGAGCTGTTTTTT. Protein product: CASSLGGRASGELFF.